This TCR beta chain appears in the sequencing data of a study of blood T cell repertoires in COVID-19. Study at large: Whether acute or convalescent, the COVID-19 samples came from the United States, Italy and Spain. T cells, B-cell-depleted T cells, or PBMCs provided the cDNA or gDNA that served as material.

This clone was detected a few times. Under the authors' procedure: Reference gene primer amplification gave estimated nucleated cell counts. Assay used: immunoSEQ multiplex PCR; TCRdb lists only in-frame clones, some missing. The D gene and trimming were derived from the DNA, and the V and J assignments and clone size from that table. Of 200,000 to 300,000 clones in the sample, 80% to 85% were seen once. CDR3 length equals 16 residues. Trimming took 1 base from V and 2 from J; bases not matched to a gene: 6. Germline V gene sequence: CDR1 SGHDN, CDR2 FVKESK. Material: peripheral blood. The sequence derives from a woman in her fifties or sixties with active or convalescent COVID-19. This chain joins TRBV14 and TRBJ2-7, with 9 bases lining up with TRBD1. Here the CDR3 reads CASSQGMGTGTYEQYF. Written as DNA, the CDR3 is TGTGCCAGCAGCCAAGGGATGGGGACAGGGACCTACGAGCAGTACTTC.